Below are 21 T cell receptor beta chains sequenced from a single sample in a study of blood T cell repertoires in COVID-19 (dated by TCRdb to 2018 to 2021). Library generation was performed with the immunoSEQ multiplex PCR assay. The immuneACCESS repertoire file appears here via TCRdb, limited to in-frame rearrangements. These files lack a portion of the clones; in checked studies, under half of the deficit traces to unresolved V genes, and the cause of the others is not known. This sample is represented by some 150,000 clones; about nine tenths of them were singletons. The ten largest clones capture over 0.8% of the sample. The sequencing sample was made of peripheral blood. Receptors originate from a woman aged 45-60 years with acute or convalescent COVID-19.

This clone has just one count. The genes are TRBV11-2 and TRBJ2-1, with 10 bases identical to TRBD2. Germline assignment: CDR1 SGHAT and CDR2 FQNNGV. The junction had 8 bases not matched to a gene; V was cut back by 6 bases and J by 3 bases. The CDR3 totals 16 residues. The CDR3 sequence is CASSLTGTSVYNEQFF. In DNA, the CDR3 is TGTGCCAGCAGTCTTACCGGGACTAGCGTCTACAATGAGCAGTTCTTC.

This chain links TRBV7-3 with TRBJ2-3, with D possibly being TRBD1 (5 bases). The CDR3 covers 16 residues. The germline gives CDR1 SGHTA, CDR2 FQGTGA. Trimming stripped 2 bases from V and 1 base from J, with 13 bases between. This CDR3 reads CASSLPRVVGTDTQYF. CDR3 in DNA: TGTGCCAGCAGCTTACCCAGGGTCGTGGGCACAGATACGCAGTATTTT.

J is TRBJ1-2 and V is TRBV24-1; no firm D call. The CDR3 is 12 amino acids. Germline V gene sequence: CDR1 KGHDR, CDR2 SFDVKD. V was clipped by 5 bases and J by 4 bases, with 7 bases between them. CDR3 DNA: TGTGCCACCAGTGTCCCGGGCTATGGCTACACCTTC. Amino acid sequence: CATSVPGYGYTF.

This sequence joins TRBV19 and TRBJ1-1; TRBD1 matches 10 bases. CDR3 length: 14 amino acids. Germline lookup yields CDR1 LNHDA and CDR2 SQIVND (reference sequence). With V trimmed by 3 bases and J by 6 bases, 4 bases remained unmatched. CDR3: CASSMDRGRSEAFF. CDR3 nucleotide sequence: TGTGCCAGTAGTATGGACAGGGGGAGGTCTGAAGCTTTCTTT. Full variable domain (missing parts from reference TRBV19 and TRBJ1-1): DGGITQSPKYLFRKEGQNVTLSCEQNLNHDAMYWYRQDPGQGLRLIYYSQIVNDFQKGDIAEGYSVSREKKESFPLTVTSAQKNPTAFYLCASSMDRGRSEAFFGQGTRLTVV.

CDR3 loop: CASSPEGGDVNYGYTF. CDR3 in DNA: TGTGCCAGCAGCCCAGAAGGGGGGGACGTTAACTATGGCTACACCTTC. The chain uses TRBV3-1 (or the pseudogene TRBV3-2) and TRBJ1-2, with TRBD1 as a possible D gene (6 bases). V lost 4 bases, J lost 1 base, and 16 bases lay in between. The germline CDR1 and CDR2 sequences are LGHDT and YNNKEL (reference sequence). There are 16 residues in the CDR3.

This clone was seen a single time. The chain is built from TRBV19 and TRBJ1-3, with D possibly matching TRBD1 (5 bases). The germline CDR1 and CDR2 sequences are LNHDA and SQIVND (reference sequence). This CDR3 is built from 16 residues. Trimming left V 4 bases short and J 0 bases short, with 13 bases between. The CDR3 coding sequence is TGTGCCAGTAGTACCGCGGGACTTACCTCTGGAAACACCATATATTTT. It codes for CASSTAGLTSGNTIYF.

The chain carries TRBV7-2 and TRBJ1-5, with no clear D. The germline CDR1 and CDR2 sequences are SGHTA and FQGNSA. The CDR3 is 15 residues long. The V and J ends lost 0 bases and 4 bases respectively, with 10 bases between them. The CDR3 sequence: CASSLAVRDNQPQHF. As DNA, the CDR3 is TGTGCCAGCAGCTTAGCTGTCCGGGATAATCAGCCCCAGCATTTT.

CDR3 in DNA: TGTGCCAGCAGCCAAGACACGGGAGTTTTGGACAATGAGCAGTTCTTC. Protein product: CASSQDTGVLDNEQFF. The chain recombines TRBV4-2 with TRBJ2-1; possibly TRBD2 for D (6 bases). Trimming took off 0 bases at V and 5 bases at J, with 14 bases between the two ends. The CDR3 spans 16 residues. Germline loops: CDR1 LGHNA, CDR2 YNFKEQ.

The chain couples TRBV3-1 (or the pseudogene TRBV3-2) to TRBJ1-1; 11 bases match TRBD1. This CDR3 comprises 16 residues. J gave up 3 bases and V 3 bases, and 6 bases lay outside the gene matches. From germline, CDR1 is LGHDT and CDR2 YNNKEL (reference sequence). CDR3 region: CASSQRDRGWDTEAFF. Here the CDR3 DNA reads TGTGCCAGCAGCCAGAGGGACAGGGGGTGGGACACTGAAGCTTTCTTT.

In DNA, the CDR3 is TGTGCCAGCAGAGATAACATGAACACTGAAGCTTTCTTT. Translating it yields CASRDNMNTEAFF. V gene TRBV27 combines with J gene TRBJ1-1; D is unresolved. Looked up from germline, CDR1 is MNHEY and CDR2 is SMNVEV (reference sequence). V was trimmed by 6 bases and J by 0 bases, leaving 8 bases between them. This CDR3 contains 13 residues.

This chain connects TRBV27 to TRBJ2-1; D is undetermined. Germline values: CDR1 MNHEY, CDR2 SMNVEV (reference sequence). The CDR3 is made up of 16 amino acids. V was shortened by 3 bases and J by 1 base, with 13 bases between the two germline ends. In DNA, the CDR3 is TGTGCCAGCAGTTTTAGTCCGAGGATTTCCTACAATGAGCAGTTCTTC. Its translation: CASSFSPRISYNEQFF.

This CDR3 reads CATSDPDYGYTF. In DNA, the CDR3 is TGTGCCACCAGTGACCCGGACTATGGCTACACCTTC. The V gene is TRBV24-1, the J gene TRBJ1-2; D unclear. The CDR3 is made up of 12 amino acids. Germline V gene lookup returns CDR1 KGHDR and CDR2 SFDVKD. V was shortened by 4 bases and J by 3 bases, with 5 bases between the two germline ends.

The V and J genes are TRBV11-2 and TRBJ1-5; 9 positions agree with TRBD1. Germline V CDR1 and CDR2: SGHAT, FQNNGV. V lost 6 bases to trimming and J lost 5 bases; unmatched junction nucleotides: 8. The CDR3 covers 15 residues. The DNA of the CDR3 is TGTGCCAGCAGTCAGGGACAGGGAGTTTATCAGCCCCAGCATTTT. It is translated as CASSQGQGVYQPQHF.

The V call is TRBV6-5, the J call TRBJ1-2, with a weak D call TRBD1 (6 bases). CDR1 and CDR2 (germline): MNHEY, SVGAGI. CDR3 length equals 13 residues. V was cut by 5 bases and J by 8 bases, with 15 bases left in between. For the CDR3, the DNA is TGTGCCAGCAGTCCTACTTATCAGGGGGGCTACACCTTC. It encodes CASSPTYQGGYTF.

The CDR3 loop is CASSAAPDISYNEQFF. The CDR3 coding sequence is TGCGCCAGCAGTGCCGCACCAGATATTTCCTACAATGAGCAGTTCTTC. This rearrangement joins TRBV5-1 to TRBJ2-1, with D hard to call. The germline gives CDR1 SGHRS, CDR2 YFSETQ. The ends were cut back, 5 bases at V and 1 base at J, with 16 bases in the middle. The CDR3 covers 16 residues.

J is TRBJ1-5 and V is TRBV6-5, with 9 nucleotides matching TRBD1. Per germline, CDR1 MNHEY and CDR2 SVGAGI. V lost 6 bases and J lost 6; bases outside the gene matches: 6. The CDR3 covers 14 residues. The chain's CDR3 is CASSADRGGQPQHF. CDR3 bases: TGTGCCAGCAGCGCGGACAGGGGAGGTCAGCCCCAGCATTTT.

A few counts support this clone. The genes are TRBV12-5 and TRBJ1-5; D perhaps matches TRBD1 (6 bases). Deletions cut 5 bases from V and 4 bases from J, with 15 bases between. The CDR3 consists of 15 residues. The V gene's germline CDR1 is LGHNT and CDR2 FRNRAP. Here the CDR3 reads CASGLEQGTNQPQHF. CDR3 DNA: TGTGCTAGTGGTCTCGAACAGGGTACTAATCAGCCCCAGCATTTT.

V gene TRBV7-2 combines with J gene TRBJ2-7; 7 bases agree with TRBD2. The CDR3 consists of 13 residues. Germline V gene sequence: CDR1 SGHTA, CDR2 FQGNSA. The ends lost 1 base at V and 5 bases at J; junction bases unmatched: 2. The CDR3 is CASSLVAGDEQYF. The CDR3 region has the DNA TGTGCCAGCAGCTTAGTCGCGGGGGACGAGCAGTACTTC.

This chain joins TRBV10-2 and TRBJ1-5; 8 bases align to TRBD1. The CDR3 sequence is 13 residues long. Unmatched junction bases numbered 8, after V lost 10 bases and J lost 6 bases. The germline gives CDR1 WSHSY, CDR2 SAAADI. CDR3 in amino acids: CATQTGDPQPQHF. The DNA of the CDR3 is TGCGCCACGCAGACAGGGGATCCTCAGCCCCAGCATTTT.

This clone was detected only once. The chain combines TRBV5-1 with TRBJ2-1, with TRBD1 as a possible D gene (6 bases). Trimming pared 4 bases from V and 6 bases from J, leaving 8 bases between. Germline-derived CDR1 and CDR2 are SGHRS and YFSETQ. This CDR3 has 12 amino acids. CDR3 nucleotides: TGCGCCAGCAGCACACAGGGCAATGAGCAGTTCTTC. This gives the protein CASSTQGNEQFF.

The genes are TRBV7-9 and TRBJ1-1, with D perhaps matching TRBD1 (5 bases). The CDR3 has 14 residues. V was trimmed by 6 bases and J by 1 base, leaving 12 bases between them. CDR1 is SEHNR and CDR2 is FQNEAQ in the germline V gene (reference sequence). As DNA, the CDR3 is TGTGCCAGCAGTTCCGACAGCAGGAACACTGAAGCTTTCTTT. It is translated as CASSSDSRNTEAFF.